The 26 T cell receptor beta chains presented below share a single source sample, sequenced in a study of T cell responses to AZD1222 COVID-19 vaccine (dated by TCRdb to the early 2020s). According to the study, the label for this sample's time point signals: baseline before first vaccination. The library was built by means of the immunoSEQ multiplex PCR assay. This is the immuneACCESS table as TCRdb keeps it, with only in-frame sequences that have V and J called. A part of the clones is gone; compared with another copy, unresolved V genes explain less than half, and the rest is unexplained. The sample table records tens of thousands of clones; less than 90% of these occur just once. Around 6.6% of the sample lies in the top ten. The sequences come from peripheral blood, collected on day 0 of AZD1222 vaccination. These receptors all come from an adult in good health.

In DNA, the CDR3 is TGTGCCAGCAGTTACTCGGGGCTCCACGAGCAGTACTTC. Translating it yields CASSYSGLHEQYF. The chain links TRBV6-5 to TRBJ2-7; D possibly corresponds to TRBD1 (5 bases). The CDR3 extends over 13 amino acids. The germline CDR1 and CDR2 sequences are MNHEY and SVGAGI. V lost 0 bases to trimming and J lost 5 bases, with 8 bases between them.

This chain uses TRBV11-2 with TRBJ2-7; 12 positions agree with TRBD2. V dropped 2 bases and J dropped 4; count of bases not matched to a gene: 6. There are 16 residues in the CDR3. Germline CDR1 and CDR2: SGHAT and FQNNGV. The CDR3 coding sequence is TGTGCCAGCAGCTTATTCCTAGCGGGAGGGCCGTACGAGCAGTACTTC. Translation gives CASSLFLAGGPYEQYF.

The chain recombines TRBV2 with TRBJ1-4; D uncertain. V was trimmed by 4 bases and J by 8 bases, leaving 17 bases between them. The CDR3 runs to 15 residues. CDR1 is SNHLY and CDR2 is FYNNEI in the germline V gene. CDR3 DNA: TGTGCCAGCAGTGGGGCTGGGGATCGGGGAGAAAAACTGTTTTTT. Translation gives CASSGAGDRGEKLFF.

This clone has just a few counts. V and J are TRBV2 and TRBJ1-6, with a weak D call TRBD1 (5 bases). Germline CDR1 SNHLY, CDR2 FYNNEI. This CDR3 region has 14 residues. V shed 4 bases and J shed 7 bases, with 11 bases lying between them. The CDR3 nucleotides are TGTGCCAGCAGTGTGGAACAGGAGAATTCACCCCTCCACTTT. This codes for CASSVEQENSPLHF.

The V call is TRBV6-1, the J call TRBJ1-1; D not resolved. Germline CDR1 and CDR2: MNHNS and SASEGT. Trimming cost V 2 bases and J 3 bases, with 7 bases left between them. This CDR3 has 13 residues. CDR3 coding DNA: TGTGCCAGCAGTGAAATATCGCACACTGAAGCTTTCTTT. As protein: CASSEISHTEAFF.

The chain recombines TRBV5-6 with TRBJ1-1; D call uncertain. CDR1 is SGHDT and CDR2 is YYEEEE in the germline V gene. The germline V and J ends were trimmed by 1 base and 0 bases, with 10 bases remaining between them. The CDR3 extends over 15 amino acids. The chain's CDR3 is CASSLRLGMNTEAFF. CDR3 bases: TGTGCCAGCAGCTTGAGATTGGGCATGAACACTGAAGCTTTCTTT.

V is TRBV5-1 and J is TRBJ2-4; no definite D call. Trimming removed 0 bases from V and 1 base from J, with 5 bases in between. There are 14 residues in the CDR3. Germline V gene data show CDR1 as SGHRS and CDR2 as YFSETQ. CDR3 loop: CASSLAGAKNIQYF. CDR3 nucleotides: TGCGCCAGCAGCTTGGCCGGGGCCAAAAACATTCAGTACTTC.

The sample holds one count of this clone. This chain joins TRBV6-5 and TRBJ1-3; D remains unclear. This CDR3 region has 15 residues. Germline V lookup: CDR1 MNHEY, CDR2 SVGAGI. V lost 0 bases and J 0 bases, leaving 6 bases between the germline ends. This CDR3 is CASSYSRDSGNTIYF. As DNA, the CDR3 is TGTGCCAGCAGTTACTCCCGAGACTCTGGAAACACCATATATTTT.

The CDR3 region is CASSQGSQSYGYTF. The DNA for the CDR3 is TGTGCCAGCAGCCAGGGCTCCCAGTCCTATGGCTACACCTTC. This rearrangement joins TRBV4-2 to TRBJ1-2; D uncertain. Trimming removed 3 bases from V and 4 bases from J, with 12 bases in between. Germline assignment: CDR1 LGHNA and CDR2 YNFKEQ. The CDR3 runs to 14 residues.

This sequence joins TRBV29-1 and TRBJ1-1; D ambiguous. The CDR3 covers 14 residues. CDR1 and CDR2 (germline): SQVTM, ANQGSEA. The V end lost 3 bases, the J end lost 8 bases, and 19 bases lay between the germline ends. Here the CDR3 reads CSVDLTTRYGEAFF. DNA for the CDR3: TGCAGCGTTGATCTGACTACACGGTACGGGGAAGCTTTCTTT.

This chain links TRBV28 with TRBJ1-6; no definite D call. V lost 2 bases and J 11 bases, leaving 7 bases between the germline ends. Germline V CDR1 and CDR2: MDHEN, SYDVKM. This CDR3 has 12 residues. The CDR3 here is CASSLPPPPLHF. The CDR3 nucleotides are TGTGCCAGCAGTTTACCCCCACCACCCCTCCACTTT.

V is TRBV6-4 and J is TRBJ2-1; TRBD1 might be the D (5 bases). Trimming removed 7 bases from V and 7 bases from J, with 17 bases in between. Germline V gene data show CDR1 as MRHNA and CDR2 as SNTAGT. CDR3 length equals 14 residues. CDR3 coding DNA: TGTGCCAGCAATCAAGGGCCAGGGTCGAATGAGCAGTTCTTC. As protein: CASNQGPGSNEQFF.

The chain employs TRBV28 and TRBJ1-3, with D possibly matching TRBD1 (6 bases). Germline CDR1 MDHEN, CDR2 SYDVKM. The CDR3 runs 14 residues. The V end lost 4 bases, the J end lost 2 bases, and 9 bases lay between the germline ends. The CDR3 loop is CASSSAGAGNTIYF. CDR3 in DNA: TGTGCCAGCAGTTCCGCAGGGGCTGGAAACACCATATATTTT.

The chain combines TRBV28 with TRBJ2-5, with D possibly being TRBD1 (6 bases). From germline, CDR1 is MDHEN and CDR2 SYDVKM. V lost 6 bases and J 4 bases, leaving 18 bases between the germline ends. This CDR3 contains 15 residues. This chain's CDR3 is CASRRDIGLGETQYF. In nucleotides, the CDR3 is TGTGCCAGCAGGAGGGACATTGGGTTGGGAGAGACCCAGTACTTC. Supplemented by reference TRBV28 and TRBJ2-5, the full variable domain reads DVKVTQSSRYLVKRTGEKVFLECVQDMDHENMFWYRQDPGLGLRLIYFSYDVKMKEKGDIPEGYSVSREKKERFSLILESASTNQTSMYLCASRRDIGLGETQYFGPGTRLLVL.

The chain carries TRBV14 and TRBJ2-7, with a possible D match to TRBD1 (5 bases). Germline V gives CDR1 SGHDN, CDR2 FVKESK. V was pared by 0 bases and J by 2 bases, with 11 bases between. The CDR3 covers 15 residues. CDR3 coding DNA: TGTGCCAGCAGCCAAGATAAGGGGTCCACCTACGAGCAGTACTTC. Its protein is CASSQDKGSTYEQYF.

J is TRBJ2-3 and V is TRBV13, with D possibly TRBD2 on 5 matching bases. Deletions cut 5 bases from V and 2 bases from J, with 17 bases between. CDR1 and CDR2 (germline): PRHDT, FYEKMQ (reference sequence). This CDR3 is built from 16 residues. The CDR3 region is CASSNDLAAHTDTQYF. The DNA for the CDR3 is TGTGCCAGCAGCAACGACCTAGCAGCCCACACAGATACGCAGTATTTT.

V gene TRBV5-1 combines with J gene TRBJ2-1; D is ambiguous. CDR3 length equals 13 residues. V was cut by 0 bases and J by 5 bases, with 6 bases left in between. Per germline, CDR1 SGHRS and CDR2 YFSETQ. The CDR3 DNA follows: TGCGCCAGCAGCTTGGTTCCAAACAATGAGCAGTTCTTC. Protein sequence: CASSLVPNNEQFF.

The chain carries TRBV6-5 and TRBJ2-7; D is possibly TRBD2 (5 bases). The V gene's germline CDR1 is MNHEY and CDR2 SVGAGI. Between the trimmed V and J ends, which lost 8 bases and 0 bases, there was a span of 17 bases. The CDR3 is 15 amino acids. The CDR3 nucleotides read TGTGCCAGCGGACTCCCGGGTTTCCGCTCCTACGAGCAGTACTTC. This gives the protein CASGLPGFRSYEQYF.

The chain recombines TRBV7-3 with TRBJ1-1; 7 positions agree with TRBD1. This CDR3 is 14 amino acids long. V trimming: 5 bases; J trimming: 1 base; junction bases outside the gene matches: 4. The germline gives CDR1 SGHTA, CDR2 FQGTGA. The DNA of the CDR3 is TGTGCCAGCAGCCTGGGACAGCAGAACACTGAAGCTTTCTTT. It codes for CASSLGQQNTEAFF.

The CDR3 region has the DNA TGTGCCAGCATTTTCGATGGACAGTACAATCAGCCCCAGCATTTT. Protein: CASIFDGQYNQPQHF. V gene TRBV6-5 combines with J gene TRBJ1-5, with D perhaps matching TRBD1 (6 bases). The CDR3 has 15 amino acids. Trimming pared 7 bases from V and 3 bases from J, leaving 16 bases between. Germline values: CDR1 MNHEY, CDR2 SVGAGI.

J is TRBJ2-6 and V is TRBV10-2; tentatively, D is TRBD1 (5 bases). Germline V gives CDR1 WSHSY, CDR2 SAAADI. The CDR3 loop spans 18 amino acids. The V end was cut by 2 bases, the J end by 0 bases, with 14 bases between. The DNA of the CDR3 is TGCGCCAGCAGTGAGGGCGAAACAGGATACTCTGGGGCCAACGTCCTGACTTTC. Its translation is CASSEGETGYSGANVLTF.

V gene TRBV18 combines with J gene TRBJ2-3, with D possibly matching TRBD2 (6 bases). The CDR3 has 15 residues. Trimming cost V 0 bases and J 4 bases, with 11 bases left between them. CDR1 and CDR2 (germline): KGHSH, LQKENI. The CDR3 DNA sequence: TGTGCCAGCTCACCACCGGGGGGAACGGCAGATACGCAGTATTTT. This codes for CASSPPGGTADTQYF.

For the CDR3, the DNA is TGTGCCAGCAGCCGCACGCTCTTTGAAGCTTTCTTT. Protein: CASSRTLFEAFF. This chain links TRBV6-2 or TRBV6-3 with TRBJ1-1; no firm D call. The germline V gene encodes CDR1 MNHEY and CDR2 SVGEGT. This CDR3 comprises 12 residues. V dropped 6 bases and J dropped 7 bases, with 12 bases sitting between them.

V usage is TRBV3-1 (or the pseudogene TRBV3-2) and J usage is TRBJ2-3, with 11 bases identical to TRBD2. CDR1 is LGHDT and CDR2 is YNNKEL in the germline V gene (reference sequence). Trimming removed 0 bases from V and 2 bases from J; junction bases left unmatched: 10. The CDR3 spans 19 residues. DNA for the CDR3: TGTGCCAGCAGCCAAGATTTGATTAGCGGGGGGGCTGACACAGATACGCAGTATTTT. It is translated as CASSQDLISGGADTDTQYF.

The gene calls are TRBV2 and TRBJ1-1; D is undetermined. The V gene lost 4 bases and the J gene lost 8 bases, with 11 bases spanning the gap. The CDR3 extends over 12 amino acids. Per the germline V gene, CDR1 is SNHLY and CDR2 is FYNNEI. Written as DNA, the CDR3 is TGTGCCAGCAGTGCCCGAATGCGAGAAGCTTTCTTT. This translates into CASSARMREAFF.

The chain has TRBV4-3 and TRBJ2-7; D not resolved. V gave up 0 bases and J gave up 0 bases, with 9 bases separating them. In germline, CDR1 is LGHNA, CDR2 YSLEER. This CDR3 contains 15 residues. CDR3 amino acids: CASSQEWALSYEQYF. The CDR3 region has the DNA TGCGCCAGCAGCCAAGAGTGGGCCCTCTCCTACGAGCAGTACTTC.